This T cell receptor (beta chain) appears in the sequencing data of a study of blood T cell repertoires in COVID-19. Background on the study: Material from acute and convalescent COVID-19 was sourced from the United States, Italy and Spain.

Those enrolled, adults aged roughly 18 to 89 years, came from under 25 US areas. Under the authors' procedure: Estimation of nucleated cell counts relied on the amplification of reference gene primers. The assay was immunoSEQ multiplex PCR, and TCRdb's table has in-frame clones only and misses some. V and J calls and clone size follow that table, whereas D and trimming were derived from the DNA. The table shows fewer than 350,000 clones, with 90% occurring only once. The CDR3 loop spans 15 amino acids. In germline, CDR1 is LNHDA, CDR2 SQIVND (reference sequence). V trimming: 3 bases; J trimming: 5 bases; junction bases outside the gene matches: 7.

What was sequenced was PBMCs or T cells enriched from blood (not recorded which). This TCR was recovered from a woman aged 25-40 years with acute COVID-19. This chain joins TRBV19 and TRBJ2-7; 10 positions match TRBD1. CDR3 in DNA: TGTGCCAGTAGTATTACCCGACAGGGGGCGAACGAGCAGTACTTC. This sequence encodes CASSITRQGANEQYF.